Shown below are 8 T cell receptor beta chains from a single sample sequenced in a study of tumor and adjacent non-tumor tissue in lung cancer. No cell sorting was done before RNA was extracted from the tissue. Distant lung tissue was collected more than 3 cm away from the tumor edge. The library came from three nested PCR rounds adapted from ARM-PCR protocols. MiXCR was run by TCRdb on the multiplex PCR reads, yielding one entry per CDR3 protein. There are some 99,000 distinct CDR3 sequences in the sample; 60% to 80% occur only once, and around 17% lies in the top ten. The material sequenced was distant non-tumor lung tissue. The origin of the receptors is a man aged 60-69 years with non-small cell lung cancer.

This clonotype was detected ten times or more. The rearrangement joins TRBV7-9 to TRBJ2-7, with no clear D. V lost 1 base and J 2 bases, leaving 6 bases between the germline ends. The CDR3 consists of 13 residues. Per the germline V gene, CDR1 is SEHNR and CDR2 is FQNEAQ (reference sequence). CDR3 region: CASSLDGTYEQYF. DNA for the CDR3: TGTGCCAGCAGCTTAGACGGTACCTACGAGCAGTACTTC.

The genes are TRBV10-3 and TRBJ2-1, with 7 bases matching TRBD2. Per germline, CDR1 ENHRY and CDR2 SYGVKD. CDR3 size: 15 residues. V shed 4 bases, J shed 2 bases, and the junction held 5 bases outside the gene matches. CDR3 DNA sequence: TGTGCCATCAGTGTCCTAGCGGCCACCTACAATGAGCAGTTCTTC. Its translation: CAISVLAATYNEQFF.

Details on this clonotype: The junction does not match germline at one end; this may be a read error. The V and J genes are TRBV11-1 and TRBJ2-6, with D possibly matching TRBD1 (6 bases). Germline V CDR1 and CDR2: SGHAT, FQDESV (reference sequence). The CDR3 consists of 16 residues. The CDR3 region is CASSFRGSSGANVLTF. The DNA of the CDR3 is TGTGCTAGCAGCTTCAGGGGAAGCTCCGGGGCCAACGTCCTGACTTTC.

With respect to this clonotype: In this CDR3 the conserved last residue, phenylalanine or tryptophan, is missing, so a read error is likely. In DNA, the CDR3 is TGTGCCAGTACCTCGTTGAGGACCGGGGAGCTGTTTTCT. It codes for CASTSLRTGELFS. The V call is TRBV11-2, the J call TRBJ2-2; D call uncertain. Trimming pared 9 bases from V and 5 bases from J, leaving 13 bases between. This CDR3 is built from 13 residues. Germline CDR1 SGHAT, CDR2 FQNNGV.

The sample holds one count of this clonotype. A junction boundary mismatches the germline segment, possibly from a read error. J is TRBJ2-3 and V is TRBV29-1; the D gene is possibly TRBD2 (5 bases). There are 11 residues in the CDR3. Germline V gene sequence: CDR1 SQVTM, CDR2 ANQGSEA. The CDR3 coding sequence is TGCAGCGCCAAACTAGGTGATACGCATTATTTT. Translated, it gives CSAKLGDTHYF.

As concerns this clonotype: It may be a read error: a sequence one base away is much more abundant. The chain has TRBV5-5 and TRBJ1-6; D unclear. The CDR3 covers 16 residues. Germline V gives CDR1 SGHKS, CDR2 YYEKEE (reference sequence). The CDR3 spells CTSSPNPGRYNSPLHF. CDR3 in DNA: TGTACCAGCAGCCCAAACCCAGGACGGTATAATTCACCCCTCCACTTT.

This chain joins TRBV28 and TRBJ2-1; no definite D call. The V end lost 2 bases, the J end lost 12 bases, and 11 bases lay between the germline ends. Germline CDR1 and CDR2: MDHEN and SYDVKM. The CDR3 contains 12 residues. Here the CDR3 reads CASSLRIGMQFF. Here the CDR3 DNA reads TGTGCCAGCAGTTTAAGAATCGGAATGCAGTTCTTC.

As to this clonotype: A much larger clone differs from this one at a single base, so this may be a read error. The rearrangement joins TRBV20-1 to TRBJ2-2; a weak D match, TRBD1 (5 bases). The CDR3 is 13 amino acids. The germline V gene encodes CDR1 DFQATT and CDR2 SNEGSKA (reference sequence). Trimming took off 5 bases at V and 2 bases at J, with 9 bases between the two ends. The CDR3 bases are TGCAGTGCTCAGGGCAGAAACACCGGGGAGCTGTTTTTT. Translating it yields CSAQGRNTGELFF.